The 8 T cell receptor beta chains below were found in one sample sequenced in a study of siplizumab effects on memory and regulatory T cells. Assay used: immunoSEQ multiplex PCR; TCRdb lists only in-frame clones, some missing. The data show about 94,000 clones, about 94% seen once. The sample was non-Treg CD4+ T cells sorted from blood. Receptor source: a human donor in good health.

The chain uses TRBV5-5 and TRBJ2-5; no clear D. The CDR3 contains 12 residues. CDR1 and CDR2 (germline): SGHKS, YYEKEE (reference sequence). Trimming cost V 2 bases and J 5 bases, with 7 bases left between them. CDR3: CASSFSGETQYF. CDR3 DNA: TGTGCCAGCAGCTTCTCCGGGGAGACCCAGTACTTC.

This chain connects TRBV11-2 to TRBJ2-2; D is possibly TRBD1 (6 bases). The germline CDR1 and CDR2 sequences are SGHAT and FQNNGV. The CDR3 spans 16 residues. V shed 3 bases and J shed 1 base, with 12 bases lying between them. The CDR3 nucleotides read TGTGCCAGCAGCTTCGGGCAGGGGATGAACACCGGGGAGCTGTTTTTT. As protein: CASSFGQGMNTGELFF.

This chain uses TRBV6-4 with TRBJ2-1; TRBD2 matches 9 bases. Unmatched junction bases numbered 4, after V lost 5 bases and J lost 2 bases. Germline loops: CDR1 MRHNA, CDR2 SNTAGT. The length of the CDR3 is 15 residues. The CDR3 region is CASSMLAGTYNEQFF. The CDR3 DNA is TGTGCCAGCAGTATGCTAGCGGGGACCTACAATGAGCAGTTCTTC.

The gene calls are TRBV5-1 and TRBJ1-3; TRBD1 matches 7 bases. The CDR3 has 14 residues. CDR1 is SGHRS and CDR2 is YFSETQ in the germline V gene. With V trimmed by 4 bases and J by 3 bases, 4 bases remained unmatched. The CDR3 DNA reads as TGCGCCAGCAGCCTGGGGACAGATGGAAACACCATATATTTT. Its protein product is CASSLGTDGNTIYF.

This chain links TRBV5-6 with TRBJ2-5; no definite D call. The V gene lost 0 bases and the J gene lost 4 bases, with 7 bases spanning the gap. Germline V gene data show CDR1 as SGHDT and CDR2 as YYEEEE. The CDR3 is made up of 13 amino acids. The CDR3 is CASSLELGETQYF. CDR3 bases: TGTGCCAGCAGCTTGGAACTCGGAGAGACCCAGTACTTC.

CDR3: CASSQKQVKQFF. The CDR3 DNA reads as TGTGCCAGCTCCCAAAAACAGGTCAAGCAGTTCTTC. V and J are TRBV18 and TRBJ2-1, with D tentatively TRBD1 (5 bases). This CDR3 comprises 12 residues. Per the germline V gene, CDR1 is KGHSH and CDR2 is LQKENI. V dropped 6 bases and J dropped 11 bases, with 14 bases sitting between them.

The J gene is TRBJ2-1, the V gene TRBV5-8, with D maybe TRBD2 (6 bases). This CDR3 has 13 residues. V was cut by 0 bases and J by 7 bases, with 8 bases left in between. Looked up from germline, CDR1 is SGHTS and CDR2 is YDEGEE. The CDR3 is CASSLAGGNEQFF. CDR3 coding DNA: TGTGCCAGCAGCTTGGCCGGGGGAAATGAGCAGTTCTTC.

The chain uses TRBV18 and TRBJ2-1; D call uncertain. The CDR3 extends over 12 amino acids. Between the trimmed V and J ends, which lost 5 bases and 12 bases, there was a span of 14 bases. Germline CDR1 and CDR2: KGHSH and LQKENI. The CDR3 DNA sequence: TGTGCCAGCTCAAAGCCCGTCTGGGTGCAGTTCTTC. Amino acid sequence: CASSKPVWVQFF.